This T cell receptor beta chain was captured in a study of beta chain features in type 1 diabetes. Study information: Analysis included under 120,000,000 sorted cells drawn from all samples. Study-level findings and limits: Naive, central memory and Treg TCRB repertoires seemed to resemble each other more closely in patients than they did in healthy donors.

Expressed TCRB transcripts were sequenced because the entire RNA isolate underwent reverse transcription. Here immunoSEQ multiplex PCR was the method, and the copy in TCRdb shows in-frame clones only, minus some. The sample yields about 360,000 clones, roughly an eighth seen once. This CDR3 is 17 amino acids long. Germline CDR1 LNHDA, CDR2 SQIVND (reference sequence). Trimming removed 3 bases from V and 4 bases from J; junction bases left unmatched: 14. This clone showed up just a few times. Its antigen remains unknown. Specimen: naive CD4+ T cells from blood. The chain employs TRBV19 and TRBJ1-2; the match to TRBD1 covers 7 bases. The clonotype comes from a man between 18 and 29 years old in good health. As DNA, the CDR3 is TGTGCCAGTAGTATCGGATTGGGGACAGTCAGGAGCTATGGCTACACCTTC. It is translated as CASSIGLGTVRSYGYTF. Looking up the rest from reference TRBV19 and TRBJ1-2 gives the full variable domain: DGGITQSPKYLFRKEGQNVTLSCEQNLNHDAMYWYRQDPGQGLRLIYYSQIVNDFQKGDIAEGYSVSREKKESFPLTVTSAQKNPTAFYLCASSIGLGTVRSYGYTFGSGTRLTVV.